Presented here are 31 T cell receptor beta chains from one specimen sequenced in a study of blood T cells in healthy people across ages. Next came a second PCR, run for about 7 to 12 cycles, which used a sample-barcoded 5' primer along with a J-beta primer mix. TCRdb redid the calling of the 5' RACE reads with MiXCR, one entry per CDR3 protein. Of over 600,000 distinct CDR3 sequences listed, 40% to 45% are singletons. Sequenced sample: blood. These receptor sequences come from a man older than 75 in good health.

The V gene is TRBV7-2, the J gene TRBJ2-3; D may be TRBD1 (5 bases). Germline V CDR1 and CDR2: SGHTA, FQGNSA. The CDR3 runs 14 residues. Trimming took 7 bases from V and 13 from J, leaving 24 bases between them. The CDR3 reads CASTTPQDTSQKYF. The DNA for the CDR3 is TGTGCCAGCACCACACCCCAGGACACTTCCCAAAAGTATTTT.

This chain uses TRBV12-5 with TRBJ2-7; TRBD1 agrees at 9 bases. The end of the DNA is better explained by TRBJ2-5, so the J call may be wrong. The V gene's germline CDR1 is LGHNT and CDR2 FRNRAP. The CDR3 is 15 residues long. CDR3 DNA: TGTGCTAGTGGCTCGGGACAGGGATTCGATGAGACCCAGTACTTC. It codes for CASGSGQGFDETQYF.

V is TRBV27 and J is TRBJ2-5; perhaps TRBD1 as D (6 bases). The ends were cut back, 9 bases at V and 5 bases at J, with 13 bases in the middle. CDR3 size: 12 residues. The germline gives CDR1 MNHEY, CDR2 SMNVEV (reference sequence). Here the CDR3 reads CASAGVGETQYF. The CDR3 bases are TGTGCCAGTGCAGGGGTGGGTGAGACCCAGTACTTC.

The CDR3 sequence: CASRGQGDTEAFF. The CDR3 coding sequence is TGTGCCAGCAGGGGACAGGGAGACACTGAAGCTTTCTTT. This rearrangement joins TRBV9 to TRBJ1-1, with TRBD1 matching 9 bases. Germline trimming cut 5 bases from V and 3 bases from J; bases unmatched to any gene: 2. Germline V gene lookup returns CDR1 SGDLS and CDR2 YYNGEE. The CDR3 runs 13 residues. The full variable domain, completed using reference TRBV9 and TRBJ1-1, is DSGVTQTPKHLITATGQRVTLRCSPRSGDLSVYWYQQSLDQGLQFLIQYYNGEERAKGNILERFSAQQFPDLHSELNLSSLELGDSALYFCASRGQGDTEAFFGQGTRLTVV.

The chain uses TRBV21-1 and TRBJ1-3. TRBV21-1 is a known pseudogene. CDR3 length equals 15 residues. The CDR3 DNA reads TGTGCCAGCAGCCCGAAGCAGTACTCTGGAGACACCATATATTTT. It is translated as CASSPKQYSGDTIYF.

The chain has TRBV4-3 and TRBJ2-5, with D perhaps matching TRBD1 (5 bases). This CDR3 has 16 amino acids. The germline gives CDR1 LGHNA, CDR2 YSLEER. The germline V and J ends were trimmed by 0 bases and 2 bases, with 13 bases remaining between them. The CDR3 sequence: CASSQDGQGGQETQYF. CDR3 bases: TGCGCCAGCAGCCAAGATGGGCAGGGTGGGCAAGAGACCCAGTACTTC.

The chain links TRBV7-2 to TRBJ2-5; 9 bases agree with TRBD1. The CDR3 loop spans 15 amino acids. Germline V gene data show CDR1 as SGHTA and CDR2 as FQGNSA. J gave up 4 bases and V 5 bases, and 8 bases lay outside the gene matches. CDR3 sequence: CASSRTGGWRETQYF. The CDR3 region has the DNA TGTGCCAGCAGCAGAACAGGGGGCTGGAGAGAGACCCAGTACTTC.

This clonotype appeared once. The J gene is TRBJ2-4, the V gene TRBV27, with 9 bases matching TRBD2. TRBJ2-5 matches the DNA end more closely, so the J call is doubtful. The CDR3 runs to 14 residues. The germline gives CDR1 MNHEY, CDR2 SMNVEV (reference sequence). CDR3 DNA: TGTGCCAGCAGTTTGGGCGGGAGGGCTAGGACCCAGTACTTC. Its translation: CASSLGGRARTQYF.

This clonotype was counted only a few times. The chain uses TRBV7-9 and TRBJ2-1; 9 nucleotides align to TRBD2. The CDR3 sequence is 19 residues long. Germline trimming cut 7 bases from V and 12 bases from J; bases unmatched to any gene: 28. From germline, CDR1 is SEHNR and CDR2 FQNEAQ (reference sequence). The CDR3 nucleotides are TGTGCCAGCATCCCGCCGGGACAGCGGAGTCTAGCGGGACCCTATGGGCAGTTCTTC. Translating gives CASIPPGQRSLAGPYGQFF.

The chain carries TRBV28 and TRBJ1-2; a possible D gene is TRBD1 (6 bases). This CDR3 spans 13 amino acids. V dropped 4 bases and J dropped 7 bases, with 13 bases sitting between them. Germline V gene data show CDR1 as MDHEN and CDR2 as SYDVKM. The CDR3 bases are TGTGCCAGCAGTTCGACCAGCAGGGGTGGCTACACCTTC. This encodes CASSSTSRGGYTF.

This clonotype was picked up a small number of times. This chain connects TRBV28 to TRBJ2-7; the match to TRBD1 covers 11 bases. V dropped 5 bases and J dropped 2; count of bases not matched to a gene: 5. The CDR3 has 15 residues. CDR1 and CDR2 from the germline V gene are MDHEN and SYDVKM. The CDR3 sequence is CASSPWTGGAYEQYF. The DNA of the CDR3 is TGTGCCAGCAGTCCCTGGACAGGGGGCGCCTACGAGCAGTACTTC. Full variable domain (remainder filled in from reference TRBV28 and TRBJ2-7): DVKVTQSSRYLVKRTGEKVFLECVQDMDHENMFWYRQDPGLGLRLIYFSYDVKMKEKGDIPEGYSVSREKKERFSLILESASTNQTSMYLCASSPWTGGAYEQYFGPGTRLTVT.

This chain connects TRBV20-1 to TRBJ1-5; the D is unclear. CDR3 length: 15 amino acids. The germline gives CDR1 DFQATT, CDR2 SNEGSKA (reference sequence). V was cut by 0 bases and J by 1 base, with 10 bases left in between. The CDR3 protein is CSARDEGGSNQPQHF. The CDR3 DNA is TGCAGTGCTAGAGATGAGGGAGGGAGCAATCAGCCCCAGCATTTT.

The V gene is TRBV20-1, the J gene TRBJ2-1; D is unresolved. CDR1 and CDR2 from the germline V gene are DFQATT and SNEGSKA (reference sequence). The CDR3 consists of 17 residues. V lost 5 bases to trimming and J lost 4 bases, with 24 bases between them. CDR3 nucleotides: TGCAGTGCTCTCCGTCTTCCAGCCGCGCCGCCTTACAATGAGCAGTTCTTC. Amino acid sequence: CSALRLPAAPPYNEQFF.

This clonotype came up a few times. The V and J genes are TRBV6-5 and TRBJ2-7; no clear D. Trimming took 2 bases from V and 1 from J, leaving 6 bases between them. Germline-derived CDR1 and CDR2 are MNHEY and SVGAGI. The CDR3 is 13 residues long. This CDR3 is CASSYERSYEQYF. The CDR3 DNA sequence: TGTGCCAGCAGTTACGAGAGATCCTACGAGCAGTACTTC.

V usage is TRBV12-3 or TRBV12-4 and J usage is TRBJ1-1; TRBD1 might be the D (6 bases). V was shortened by 6 bases and J by 8 bases, with 16 bases between the two germline ends. CDR3 length equals 13 residues. The CDR3 protein is CASSKTGTREAFF. The CDR3 bases are TGTGCCAGCAGCAAGACCGGGACAAGGGAAGCTTTCTTT.

This clonotype appeared many times. The V call is TRBV10-3, the J call TRBJ2-7; D not resolved. With 6 bases removed from V and 2 bases from J, the gap between germline ends came to 17 bases. The CDR3 consists of 15 residues. Germline assignment: CDR1 ENHRY and CDR2 SYGVKD. This CDR3 is CAISEDGGSPYEQYF. The CDR3 DNA reads TGTGCCATCAGCGAGGACGGCGGCAGTCCCTACGAGCAGTACTTC.

The rearrangement uses TRBV7-8 and TRBJ2-1; 8 nucleotides match TRBD1. The CDR3 is 20 amino acids. J was trimmed by 0 bases and V by 0 bases; bases with no gene match: 13. Germline loops: CDR1 SGHVS, CDR2 FQNEAQ. The CDR3 is CASSLARGPGQESSYNEQFF. CDR3 in DNA: TGTGCCAGCAGCTTAGCTCGAGGACCGGGACAGGAGAGCTCCTACAATGAGCAGTTCTTC.

The chain carries TRBV7-2 and TRBJ1-1, with D possibly matching TRBD1 (6 bases). CDR3 length: 14 amino acids. Germline CDR1 is SGHTA and CDR2 is FQGNSA. V was trimmed by 0 bases and J by 4 bases, leaving 9 bases between them. CDR3 in amino acids: CASSLAMDSTEAFF. The CDR3 nucleotides read TGTGCCAGCAGCTTAGCGATGGACAGCACTGAAGCTTTCTTT.

On this clonotype: Given a much more abundant clone one base away, this may be a read error. This chain links TRBV29-1 with TRBJ2-7, with TRBD2 matching 7 bases. Trimming cost V 7 bases and J 7 bases; bases outside gene matches: 16. Germline CDR1 reads SQVTM; CDR2 reads ANQGSEA. CDR3 length: 14 amino acids. Written as DNA, the CDR3 is TGCAGCGGCGACGGGGGGAGGGCCGGGAATGAGCAGTACTTC. Encoded protein: CSGDGGRAGNEQYF.

This clonotype showed up just a few times. J is TRBJ2-1 and V is TRBV7-2, with D tentatively TRBD1 (5 bases). V was shortened by 5 bases and J by 6 bases, with 14 bases between the two germline ends. Germline lookup yields CDR1 SGHTA and CDR2 FQGNSA. The CDR3 consists of 14 residues. As DNA, the CDR3 is TGTGCCAGCAGCGGACGACAGTTTTCCAATGAGCAGTTCTTC. Amino acids: CASSGRQFSNEQFF.

V gene TRBV6-2 or TRBV6-3 combines with J gene TRBJ2-7; D tentatively reads TRBD1 or TRBD2 (5 bases each). This CDR3 has 13 residues. Germline V gives CDR1 MNHEY, CDR2 SVGEGT. The V and J ends lost 6 bases and 3 bases respectively, with 12 bases between them. CDR3: CASSWDGLYEQYF. CDR3 DNA: TGTGCCAGCAGCTGGGACGGCCTCTACGAGCAGTACTTC.

Notes on this clonotype: At one boundary the junction diverges from the germline segment, which might be a read error. For the CDR3, the DNA is TGCAGCGCTGAAGAGCGGGTGAACACTGAAGCTTTCTTT. Translated: CSAEERVNTEAFF. The chain couples TRBV29-1 to TRBJ1-1; D is unresolved. The CDR3 length is 13 residues. CDR1 and CDR2 from the germline V gene are SQVTM and ANQGSEA.

This rearrangement joins TRBV7-2 to TRBJ2-7; 15 bases fit TRBD2. Trimming took 5 bases from V and 10 from J; bases not matched to a gene: 9. The CDR3 has 15 residues. Germline loops: CDR1 SGHTA, CDR2 FQGNSA. In nucleotides, the CDR3 is TGTGCCAGCAGCCCCGAAGGACTAGCGGGAGGGCATCAGTACTTC. Its translation: CASSPEGLAGGHQYF.

This clonotype was counted between two and nine times. The rearrangement uses TRBV2 and TRBJ2-7; perhaps TRBD2 as D (6 bases). The tail of the sequence fits TRBJ2-5 better, so the J call may be wrong. This CDR3 has 15 amino acids. Germline loops: CDR1 SNHLY, CDR2 FYNNEI. CDR3 nucleotides: TGTGCCAGCAGCCTAACCCCAACTAGCAGCGAGACCCAGTACTTC. This translates into CASSLTPTSSETQYF.

The chain joins TRBV7-2 to TRBJ2-7; TRBD2 matches 9 bases. Germline V gene data show CDR1 as SGHTA and CDR2 as FQGNSA. This CDR3 has 17 amino acids. Trimming at V came to 0 bases and at J to 1 base, leaving 7 bases not matched to a gene. The CDR3 loop is CASSLAGASGISYEQYF. The CDR3, as DNA: TGTGCCAGCAGCTTAGCCGGGGCTAGCGGGATATCCTACGAGCAGTACTTC.

The chain links TRBV20-1 to TRBJ1-2; 12 nucleotides match TRBD1. The germline V gene encodes CDR1 DFQATT and CDR2 SNEGSKA (reference sequence). The V segment lost 5 bases and the J segment 2 bases; nucleotides outside the gene matches: 3. The CDR3 consists of 14 residues. CDR3 DNA: TGCAGTGCTCCGGGACAGGGGGCGAACTATGGCTACACCTTC. It specifies CSAPGQGANYGYTF.

The chain carries TRBV28 and TRBJ1-6; no reliable D call. The V end was cut by 7 bases, the J end by 4 bases, with 14 bases between. This CDR3 has 15 amino acids. Germline lookup yields CDR1 MDHEN and CDR2 SYDVKM. The CDR3 is CASTPGGGYNSPLHF. The DNA of the CDR3 is TGTGCCAGCACCCCCGGAGGAGGTTATAATTCACCCCTCCACTTT.

This clonotype showed up just once. The gene calls are TRBV6-5 and TRBJ2-1, with 9 bases identical to TRBD2. The CDR3 runs to 14 residues. After removal of 6 bases from V and 13 bases from J, the junction contained 13 bases not matched to a gene. Germline values: CDR1 MNHEY, CDR2 SVGAGI. This chain's CDR3 is CASRQGLAGETQFF. The CDR3 nucleotides read TGTGCCAGCAGACAGGGACTAGCAGGGGAGACCCAGTTCTTC.

The V call is TRBV4-1, the J call TRBJ2-3, with D perhaps TRBD2 (6 bases). Trimming removed 1 base from V and 0 bases from J, with 11 bases in between. Germline loops: CDR1 MGHRA, CDR2 YSYEKL. This CDR3 comprises 16 residues. Here the CDR3 reads CASSQGRGSSTDTQYF. CDR3 bases: TGCGCCAGCAGCCAAGGGCGGGGATCTAGCACAGATACGCAGTATTTT.

This clonotype was detected ten times or more. The gene calls are TRBV5-1 and TRBJ1-1, with TRBD1 identical over 7 bases. This CDR3 comprises 15 residues. Germline values: CDR1 SGHRS, CDR2 YFSETQ. J lost 0 bases, V lost 2 bases, and 4 bases had no gene match. The CDR3 region is CASSFEGAMNTEAFF. CDR3 sequence (DNA): TGCGCCAGCAGCTTCGAGGGGGCTATGAACACTGAAGCTTTCTTT.

On this clonotype: Germline is not matched at one junction end, which may reflect a read error. The genes are TRBV7-9 and TRBJ2-7, with TRBD2 matching over 8 bases. Looked up from germline, CDR1 is SEHNR and CDR2 is FQNEAQ (reference sequence). This CDR3 is built from 17 residues. CDR3 sequence reads: CASSLAKGLAGTYERYF. CDR3 bases: TGTGCCAGCAGCTTAGCAAAAGGACTAGCCGGAACCTACGAGCGGTACTTC.